Shown below are 20 T cell receptor beta chains from a single sample sequenced in a study of OX40 agonist ivuxolimab in advanced cancers. Data came from immunoSEQ multiplex PCR; TCRdb stores just in-frame clones and leaves some out. Here the sample spans about 100,000 clones, 70% to 85% being singletons. The sequencing used CD4+ or CD8+ T cells sorted from blood, collected in a trial of the OX40 agonist ivuxolimab. These receptor sequences come from an adult with an advanced solid tumor such as melanoma, head and neck, liver or kidney cancer.

This clone was counted only a few times. The V and J genes are TRBV18 and TRBJ1-2; no firm D call. V dropped 0 bases and J dropped 6 bases, with 5 bases sitting between them. The germline CDR1 and CDR2 sequences are KGHSH and LQKENI. This CDR3 spans 12 amino acids. As DNA, the CDR3 is TGTGCCAGCTCACCACCGGGCCATGGCTACACCTTC. It specifies CASSPPGHGYTF.

CDR3 in DNA: TGTGCCAGCAGCCCTACAGGGAACTACGAGCAGTACTTC. Encoded protein: CASSPTGNYEQYF. The chain has TRBV9 and TRBJ2-7; tentatively, D is TRBD1 (6 bases). Germline lookup yields CDR1 SGDLS and CDR2 YYNGEE. Trimming pared 4 bases from V and 3 bases from J, leaving 11 bases between. The length of the CDR3 is 13 residues.

The rearrangement joins TRBV7-2 to TRBJ1-5; D uncertain. Germline V lookup: CDR1 SGHTA, CDR2 FQGNSA. V lost 4 bases and J 0 bases, leaving 10 bases between the germline ends. This CDR3 has 15 amino acids. CDR3 in DNA: TGTGCCAGCAGCTACCAGAGTAATAGCAATCAGCCCCAGCATTTT. It encodes CASSYQSNSNQPQHF.

This chain links TRBV10-1 with TRBJ1-6, with D maybe TRBD1 (6 bases). Trimming left V 0 bases short and J 3 bases short, with 9 bases between. This CDR3 has 16 amino acids. Germline V lookup: CDR1 WNHNN, CDR2 SYGVQD (reference sequence). The CDR3: CASSESKGHYNSPLHF. The CDR3 nucleotides read TGCGCCAGCAGTGAGTCTAAGGGACACTATAATTCACCCCTCCACTTT.

The chain carries TRBV7-2 and TRBJ2-7; D gene unclear. The length of the CDR3 is 12 residues. Germline CDR1 and CDR2: SGHTA and FQGNSA. V lost 0 bases to trimming and J lost 5 bases, with 5 bases between them. The CDR3 DNA reads TGTGCCAGCAGCTTAGCGCTCCACGAGCAGTACTTC. It encodes CASSLALHEQYF. The whole variable domain, filled in from reference TRBV7-2 and TRBJ2-7, reads GAGVSQSPSNKVTEKGKDVELRCDPISGHTALYWYRQSLGQGLEFLIYFQGNSAPDKSGLPSDRFSAERTGGSVSTLTIQRTQQEDSAVYLCASSLALHEQYFGPGTRLTVT.

This clone was observed once. The genes are TRBV9 and TRBJ1-4; TRBD1 is a possible D gene (6 bases). Germline V gives CDR1 SGDLS, CDR2 YYNGEE. Trimming pared 3 bases from V and 6 bases from J, leaving 12 bases between. The CDR3 consists of 14 residues. CDR3 residues: CASSAGGRDEKLFF. The CDR3 DNA reads TGTGCCAGCAGCGCCGGGGGGCGGGATGAAAAACTGTTTTTT. The full variable domain, its missing parts supplied by reference TRBV9 and TRBJ1-4, is DSGVTQTPKHLITATGQRVTLRCSPRSGDLSVYWYQQSLDQGLQFLIQYYNGEERAKGNILERFSAQQFPDLHSELNLSSLELGDSALYFCASSAGGRDEKLFFGSGTQLSVL.

The chain recombines TRBV27 with TRBJ2-3; possible D gene TRBD1, 5 bases. In germline, CDR1 is MNHEY, CDR2 SMNVEV (reference sequence). This CDR3 is built from 16 residues. V was clipped by 5 bases and J by 1 base, with 16 bases between them. CDR3 DNA: TGTGCCAGCAGTATAGGGGTGGGGCCTGGCACAGATACGCAGTATTTT. Its translation is CASSIGVGPGTDTQYF.

This clone appeared a few times. The chain couples TRBV2 to TRBJ2-4; TRBD2 is a possible D gene (5 bases). The CDR3 contains 16 residues. Looked up from germline, CDR1 is SNHLY and CDR2 is FYNNEI. V gave up 3 bases and J gave up 0 bases, with 12 bases separating them. As DNA, the CDR3 is TGTGCCAGCAGTGAGCGGGCAGGAGTAGCCAAAAACATTCAGTACTTC. Residues: CASSERAGVAKNIQYF.

CDR3 sequence reads: CASSFTGTDMPGELFF. In nucleotides, the CDR3 is TGTGCCAGCAGCTTCACGGGGACCGATATGCCCGGGGAGCTGTTTTTT. This chain uses TRBV7-6 with TRBJ2-2; possibly TRBD1 or TRBD2 for D (5 bases each). The V gene's germline CDR1 is SGHVS and CDR2 FNYEAQ. With 3 bases removed from V and 6 bases from J, the gap between germline ends came to 17 bases. The CDR3 is 16 amino acids.

The chain links TRBV6-5 to TRBJ2-2; D not resolved. From germline, CDR1 is MNHEY and CDR2 SVGAGI. Trimming took 0 bases from V and 0 from J, leaving 8 bases between them. CDR3 length equals 16 residues. CDR3 sequence reads: CASSYSGPTNTGELFF. The CDR3, as DNA: TGTGCCAGCAGTTACTCCGGACCTACGAACACCGGGGAGCTGTTTTTT.

The rearrangement links TRBV6-5 to TRBJ1-5; D is unresolved. The CDR3 runs 13 residues. Germline V gene lookup returns CDR1 MNHEY and CDR2 SVGAGI. The germline V and J ends were trimmed by 2 bases and 7 bases, with 9 bases remaining between them. CDR3 in DNA: TGTGCCAGCAGTTACAGGGCGGACCAGCCCCAGCATTTT. As protein: CASSYRADQPQHF.

V usage is TRBV4-3 and J usage is TRBJ1-1, with D uncertain. Trimming took off 0 bases at V and 1 base at J, with 9 bases between the two ends. Germline lookup yields CDR1 LGHNA and CDR2 YSLEER. CDR3 length: 15 residues. The CDR3 nucleotides are TGCGCCAGCAGCCAAGATCGGGCAGGGAACACTGAAGCTTTCTTT. Amino acids: CASSQDRAGNTEAFF.

V is TRBV2 and J is TRBJ2-1, with TRBD1 matching 10 bases. Trimming removed 6 bases from V and 7 bases from J; junction bases left unmatched: 6. This CDR3 has 14 residues. Germline loops: CDR1 SNHLY, CDR2 FYNNEI. CDR3: CASRDRGLVNEQFF. Here the CDR3 DNA reads TGTGCCAGCAGAGACAGGGGGCTCGTAAATGAGCAGTTCTTC.

The chain is built from TRBV6-1 and TRBJ1-6; TRBD1 matches 8 bases. In germline, CDR1 is MNHNS, CDR2 SASEGT. CDR3 length equals 15 residues. Unmatched junction bases numbered 13, after V lost 8 bases and J lost 10 bases. The CDR3 loop is CASRGGTGGNSPLHF. The CDR3 region has the DNA TGTGCCAGCCGCGGCGGAACAGGGGGAAACTCACCCCTCCACTTT.

V usage is TRBV5-1 and J usage is TRBJ1-2; unclear D gene. The germline gives CDR1 SGHRS, CDR2 YFSETQ. The CDR3 totals 13 residues. Between the trimmed V and J ends, which lost 4 bases and 4 bases, there was a span of 11 bases. In nucleotides, the CDR3 is TGCGCCAGCAGCCTCGACGGGAGCTATGGCTACACCTTC. Its protein is CASSLDGSYGYTF.

V usage is TRBV29-1 and J usage is TRBJ1-1, with 10 positions matching TRBD1. With V trimmed by 6 bases and J by 3 bases, 13 bases remained unmatched. This CDR3 has 16 amino acids. Germline V gene lookup returns CDR1 SQVTM and CDR2 ANQGSEA. This chain's CDR3 is CSVALRDRGRDTEAFF. CDR3 nucleotides: TGCAGCGTGGCCCTCCGGGACAGGGGAAGAGACACTGAAGCTTTCTTT.

This chain joins TRBV5-8 and TRBJ2-1; the D is unclear. Trimming removed 4 bases at V and 9 bases at J, with 8 bases between. The CDR3 is 11 amino acids. CDR1 and CDR2 (germline): SGHTS, YDEGEE. DNA for the CDR3: TGTGCCAGCAGCACCCCTAGTGAGCAGTTCTTC. It codes for CASSTPSEQFF. Full variable domain (remainder filled in from reference TRBV5-8 and TRBJ2-1): EAGVTQSPTHLIKTRGQQATLRCSPISGHTSVYWYQQALGLGLQFLLWYDEGEERNRGNFPPRFSGRQFPNYSSELNVNALELEDSALYLCASSTPSEQFFGPGTRLTVL.

This chain links TRBV10-3 with TRBJ2-2; 15 bases are a match to TRBD2. Germline-derived CDR1 and CDR2 are ENHRY and SYGVKD. CDR3 size: 16 residues. J was trimmed by 5 bases and V by 10 bases; bases with no gene match: 8. CDR3 amino acids: CATKGTSGRSTGELFF. The DNA for the CDR3 is TGTGCCACAAAAGGGACTAGCGGGAGGAGTACCGGGGAGCTGTTTTTT.

CDR3 sequence: CASSLALGTYEQYF. DNA of the CDR3: TGTGCCAGCAGCTTAGCTCTTGGCACCTACGAGCAGTACTTC. The genes are TRBV7-2 and TRBJ2-7; no firm D call. Trimming cost V 0 bases and J 2 bases, with 8 bases left between them. The CDR3 extends over 14 amino acids. Looked up from germline, CDR1 is SGHTA and CDR2 is FQGNSA.

The V and J genes are TRBV7-2 and TRBJ2-5, with D tentatively TRBD2 (7 bases). Germline lookup yields CDR1 SGHTA and CDR2 FQGNSA. V dropped 2 bases and J dropped 7 bases, with 11 bases sitting between them. The CDR3 spans 13 residues. CDR3 amino acids: CASSLQGGGTQYF. Here the CDR3 DNA reads TGTGCCAGCAGCTTACAGGGAGGGGGGACCCAGTACTTC.